This T cell receptor (beta chain) was recovered during a study of CD8 T cells in Susac syndrome. This clonotype was seen only once. Its antigen is currently unknown. Regarding the study as a whole: The study's TCR sequencing and HLA analysis drew on a certain number of individuals. That number was acknowledged as relatively small.

cDNA came from roughly 0.53 to 1 ug RNA primed by random hexamers. Amplification of TCR beta CDR3 was carried out by immunoSEQ multiplex PCR, which covered 54 Vbeta and 13 Jbeta segments. MiXCR was run by TCRdb on the immunoSEQ multiplex PCR reads, yielding one entry per CDR3 protein. Seen here are 330,000 or so distinct CDR3 sequences, approximately 85% observed once, and the top ten hold roughly 0.21%. Germline-derived CDR1 and CDR2 are MDHEN and SYDVKM. The CDR3 totals 17 residues. V lost 6 bases to trimming and J lost 5 bases, with 25 bases between them. The multiple sclerosis controls consisted of treatment-naive patients with relapsing-remitting disease, either stable or active. TEMRA cells were FACS-enriched, while CD8+ and CD4+ T cells were negatively isolated.

The genes are TRBV28 and TRBJ1-2; D ambiguous. The TCR sequence derives from a human donor with multiple sclerosis. Source material: CD8+ T cells from PBMCs. CDR3 residues: CASSSFATGGFSYGYTF. The CDR3 bases are TGTGCCAGCAGCTCTTTTGCAACGGGTGGCTTTTCGTATGGCTACACCTTC.